These 9 T cell receptor beta chains were all obtained from the same sample, sequenced in a study of OX40 agonist ivuxolimab in advanced cancers. Repertoires were generated with immunoSEQ multiplex PCR, while TCRdb's copy carries only in-frame clones and drops some. Among about 60,000 clones listed, 80% to 90% were seen once. Sequencing used CD4+ or CD8+ T cells sorted from blood, obtained in a trial of the OX40 agonist ivuxolimab. The source of these receptors is an adult with an advanced solid tumor such as melanoma, head and neck, liver or kidney cancer.

The chain joins TRBV5-1 to TRBJ1-5, with D perhaps TRBD1 (5 bases). The germline V gene has CDR1 SGHRS and CDR2 YFSETQ. V gave up 0 bases and J gave up 3 bases, with 10 bases separating them. The CDR3 has 15 amino acids. The CDR3 spells CASSLGQGVNQPQHF. CDR3 in DNA: TGCGCCAGCAGCTTGGGGCAGGGAGTCAATCAGCCCCAGCATTTT.

The chain combines TRBV5-1 with TRBJ2-3; possibly TRBD2 for D (5 bases). Deletions cut 1 base from V and 3 bases from J, with 9 bases between. This CDR3 spans 14 amino acids. Germline V gene data show CDR1 as SGHRS and CDR2 as YFSETQ. The CDR3 bases are TGCGCCAGCAGCTTGATAGCGAATACAGATACGCAGTATTTT. This encodes CASSLIANTDTQYF.

The J gene is TRBJ1-2, the V gene TRBV5-1; tentatively, D is TRBD1 (6 bases). Germline V CDR1 and CDR2: SGHRS, YFSETQ. The CDR3 runs 14 residues. The V end lost 0 bases, the J end lost 2 bases, and 8 bases lay between the germline ends. Here the CDR3 reads CASSLEGHNYGYTF. CDR3 DNA: TGCGCCAGCAGCTTGGAGGGACACAACTATGGCTACACCTTC.

V usage is TRBV7-2 and J usage is TRBJ1-2; D unclear. This CDR3 region has 13 residues. Between the trimmed V and J ends, which lost 5 bases and 2 bases, there was a span of 9 bases. Germline V gene sequence: CDR1 SGHTA, CDR2 FQGNSA. The CDR3 nucleotides read TGTGCCAGCAGCAACGACCGGAACTATGGCTACACCTTC. It specifies CASSNDRNYGYTF.

This sequence joins TRBV18 and TRBJ2-1; 13 positions match TRBD2. The CDR3 sequence is 15 residues long. Germline lookup yields CDR1 KGHSH and CDR2 LQKENI. J lost 7 bases, V lost 3 bases, and 3 bases had no gene match. DNA for the CDR3: TGTGCCAGCTCACCTACTAGCGGGGGGGCAAATGAGCAGTTCTTC. The encoded protein is CASSPTSGGANEQFF.

The V and J genes are TRBV9 and TRBJ2-7, with a possible D match to TRBD2 (6 bases). Trimming shortened V by 0 bases and J by 7 bases, and 17 bases separated the two germline ends. The germline gives CDR1 SGDLS, CDR2 YYNGEE. The CDR3 has 15 amino acids. CDR3 bases: TGTGCCAGCAGCGTAGGGTTGGGACTGAGCTGGGAGCAGTACTTC. This gives the protein CASSVGLGLSWEQYF.

This clone was counted between two and nine times. This chain uses TRBV4-1 with TRBJ2-1; D gene ambiguous. The germline gives CDR1 MGHRA, CDR2 YSYEKL. Between the trimmed V and J ends, which lost 1 base and 5 bases, there was a span of 15 bases. This CDR3 has 16 amino acids. Here the CDR3 reads CASSQVLRELHNEQFF. The CDR3 DNA reads TGCGCCAGCAGCCAAGTTCTTAGGGAACTCCACAATGAGCAGTTCTTC.

There are a few counts of this clone. The rearrangement uses TRBV19 and TRBJ2-1, with 8 nucleotides matching TRBD2. The V segment lost 3 bases and the J segment 2 bases; nucleotides outside the gene matches: 9. The CDR3 length is 17 residues. CDR1 and CDR2 from the germline V gene are LNHDA and SQIVND (reference sequence). Written as DNA, the CDR3 is TGTGCCAGTAGTATCAAGGCGCGGGGGGCGACCTACAATGAGCAGTTCTTC. It encodes CASSIKARGATYNEQFF.

This rearrangement joins TRBV19 to TRBJ2-1; a weak D match, TRBD2 (7 bases). The ends were cut back, 4 bases at V and 6 bases at J, with 16 bases in the middle. Germline loops: CDR1 LNHDA, CDR2 SQIVND (reference sequence). The CDR3 runs 15 residues. The CDR3 sequence: CASSRGGTEGNEQFF. DNA for the CDR3: TGTGCCAGTAGTAGGGGGGGCACTGAGGGCAATGAGCAGTTCTTC.